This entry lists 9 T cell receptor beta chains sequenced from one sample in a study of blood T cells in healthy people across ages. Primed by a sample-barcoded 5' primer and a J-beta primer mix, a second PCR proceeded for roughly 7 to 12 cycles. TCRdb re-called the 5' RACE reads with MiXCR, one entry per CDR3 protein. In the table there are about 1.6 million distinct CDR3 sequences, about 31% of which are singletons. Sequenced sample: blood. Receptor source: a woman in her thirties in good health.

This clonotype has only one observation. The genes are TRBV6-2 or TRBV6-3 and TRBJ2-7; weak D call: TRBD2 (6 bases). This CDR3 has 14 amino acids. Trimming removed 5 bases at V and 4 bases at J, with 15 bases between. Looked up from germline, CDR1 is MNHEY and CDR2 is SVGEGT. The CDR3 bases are TGTGCCAGCAGTCGGCGACGACGGGGGTACGAGCAGTACTTC. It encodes CASSRRRRGYEQYF.

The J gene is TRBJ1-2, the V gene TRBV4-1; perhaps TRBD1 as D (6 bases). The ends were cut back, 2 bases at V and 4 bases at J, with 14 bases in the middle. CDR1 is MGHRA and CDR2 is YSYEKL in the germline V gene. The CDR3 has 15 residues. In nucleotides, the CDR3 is TGCGCCAGCAGCCAAAATGAACAGGGACTCTATGGCTACACCTTC. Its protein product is CASSQNEQGLYGYTF.

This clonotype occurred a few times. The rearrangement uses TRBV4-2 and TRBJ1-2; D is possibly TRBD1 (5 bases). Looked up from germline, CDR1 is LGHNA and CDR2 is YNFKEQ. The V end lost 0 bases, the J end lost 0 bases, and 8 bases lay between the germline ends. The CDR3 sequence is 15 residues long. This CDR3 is CASSQEDRPNYGYTF. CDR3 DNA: TGTGCCAGCAGCCAAGAAGACAGACCTAACTATGGCTACACCTTC.

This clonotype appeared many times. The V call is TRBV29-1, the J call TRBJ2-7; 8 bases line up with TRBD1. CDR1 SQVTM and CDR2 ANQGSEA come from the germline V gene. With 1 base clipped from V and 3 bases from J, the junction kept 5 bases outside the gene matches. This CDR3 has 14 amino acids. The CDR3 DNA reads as TGCAGCGTTGAAGGGCAGGGGGCCAACTACGAGCAGTACTTC. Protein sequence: CSVEGQGANYEQYF.

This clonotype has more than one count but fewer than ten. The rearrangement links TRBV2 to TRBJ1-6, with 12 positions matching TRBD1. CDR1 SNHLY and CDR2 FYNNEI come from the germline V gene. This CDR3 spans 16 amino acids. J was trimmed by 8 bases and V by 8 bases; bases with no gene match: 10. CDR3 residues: CASHRDRGQRHSPLHF. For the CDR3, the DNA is TGTGCCAGCCACCGGGACAGGGGGCAGAGGCATTCACCCCTCCACTTT.

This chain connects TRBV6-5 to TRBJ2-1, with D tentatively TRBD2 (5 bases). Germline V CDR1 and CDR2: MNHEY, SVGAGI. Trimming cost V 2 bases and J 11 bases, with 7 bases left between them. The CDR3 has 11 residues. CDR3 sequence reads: CASSYGLKQFF. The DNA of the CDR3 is TGTGCCAGCAGTTACGGACTCAAGCAGTTCTTC.

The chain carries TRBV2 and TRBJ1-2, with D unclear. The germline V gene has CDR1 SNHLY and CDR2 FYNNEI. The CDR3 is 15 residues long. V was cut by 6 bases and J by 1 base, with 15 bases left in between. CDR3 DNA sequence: TGTGCCAGCAGACTCTTGCGTAATCTTAACTATGGCTACACCTTC. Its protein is CASRLLRNLNYGYTF.

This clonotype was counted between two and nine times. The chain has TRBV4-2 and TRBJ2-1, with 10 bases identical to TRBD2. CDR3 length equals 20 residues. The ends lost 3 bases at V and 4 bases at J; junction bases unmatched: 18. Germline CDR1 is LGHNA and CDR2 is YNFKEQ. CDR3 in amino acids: CASSQNQGSIAGGYYNEQFF. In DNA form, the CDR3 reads TGTGCCAGCAGCCAGAACCAAGGGTCTATAGCGGGGGGATATTACAATGAGCAGTTCTTC.

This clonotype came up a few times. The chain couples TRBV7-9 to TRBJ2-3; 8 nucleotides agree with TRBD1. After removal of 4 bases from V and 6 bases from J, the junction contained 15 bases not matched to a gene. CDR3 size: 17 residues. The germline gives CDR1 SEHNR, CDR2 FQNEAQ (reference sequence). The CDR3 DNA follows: TGTGCCAGCAGCTCGACCCTCGGACAGGGACGGGGTGATACGCAGTATTTT. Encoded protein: CASSSTLGQGRGDTQYF.